Listed here are 23 T cell receptor beta chains from one sample, sequenced in a study of OX40 agonist ivuxolimab in advanced cancers. Repertoires were generated with immunoSEQ multiplex PCR, while TCRdb's copy carries only in-frame clones and drops some. The data contain tens of thousands of clones, about 81% of them seen just once; the ten biggest clones take up about 5%. The source was CD4+ or CD8+ T cells sorted from blood, collected in a trial of the OX40 agonist ivuxolimab. Every receptor here comes from an adult with an advanced solid tumor such as melanoma, head and neck, liver or kidney cancer.

The DNA of the CDR3 is TGTGCCAGCAGAACCAGCGCTGGAGATTCACCCCTCCACTTT. Translating gives CASRTSAGDSPLHF. J is TRBJ1-6 and V is TRBV9; D gene unclear. Trimming stripped 5 bases from V and 8 bases from J, with 14 bases between. Germline-derived CDR1 and CDR2 are SGDLS and YYNGEE. CDR3 length: 14 amino acids.

Of note for this clone: One end of the junction is discordant with germline, which a read error may explain. Other DNA sequences from this sample encode an identical CDR3 as well. J is TRBJ2-5 and V is TRBV4-1; 12 bases match TRBD2. The V gene's germline CDR1 is MGHRA and CDR2 YSYEKL. This CDR3 comprises 16 residues. As DNA, the CDR3 is TGTGCCAGCAGCCAAGCGAAGACTAGCGGGAGTGAGACCCAGTACTTC. Its translation: CASSQAKTSGSETQYF.

This chain links TRBV6-1 with TRBJ1-2; a weak D match, TRBD1 (5 bases). Germline assignment: CDR1 MNHNS and CDR2 SASEGT. The CDR3 contains 14 residues. V lost 3 bases, J lost 4 bases, and 12 bases lay in between. For the CDR3, the DNA is TGTGCCAGCAGTGAGTTGGGGGTGCGCTATGGCTACACCTTC. Amino acids: CASSELGVRYGYTF.

V and J are TRBV7-9 and TRBJ1-1; possible D gene TRBD1, 5 bases. Germline lookup yields CDR1 SEHNR and CDR2 FQNEAQ (reference sequence). CDR3 length equals 13 residues. V lost 2 bases to trimming and J lost 8 bases, with 12 bases between them. The CDR3 sequence is CASSLQFREEAFF. In nucleotides, the CDR3 is TGTGCCAGCAGCTTACAGTTCAGGGAGGAAGCTTTCTTT.

This clone was counted once. This chain links TRBV10-1 with TRBJ2-2; TRBD1 matches at 9 bases. After removal of 4 bases from V and 2 bases from J, the junction contained 5 bases not matched to a gene. This CDR3 comprises 16 residues. Germline CDR1 is WNHNN and CDR2 is SYGVQD (reference sequence). In DNA, the CDR3 is TGCGCCAGCAGTGGGGGGACAGGGATAAACACCGGGGAGCTGTTTTTT. This translates into CASSGGTGINTGELFF.

The rearrangement uses TRBV6-5 and TRBJ1-1, with TRBD1 matching over 7 bases. Germline V gives CDR1 MNHEY, CDR2 SVGAGI. The CDR3 has 11 residues. Trimming removed 6 bases from V and 10 bases from J; junction bases left unmatched: 5. CDR3 nucleotide sequence: TGTGCCAGCAGAGACAGGGAAAGAGCTTTCTTT. It is translated as CASRDRERAFF.

This rearrangement joins TRBV5-1 to TRBJ2-2, with 13 positions matching TRBD2. The V gene end was trimmed by 7 bases and the J gene end by 6 bases; junction bases not matched to a gene: 12. The CDR3 sequence is 17 residues long. From germline, CDR1 is SGHRS and CDR2 YFSETQ. The CDR3 DNA sequence: TGCGCCAGCCTTCGGACTAGCGGGAGCCTATTTCCCGGGGAGCTGTTTTTT. It is translated as CASLRTSGSLFPGELFF.

This chain joins TRBV2 and TRBJ2-2; possibly TRBD2 for D (6 bases). Germline lookup yields CDR1 SNHLY and CDR2 FYNNEI. V was cut by 5 bases and J by 6 bases, with 25 bases left in between. CDR3 size: 18 residues. CDR3 DNA: TGTGCCAGCAGTTATTCCCCCGGGACTTTAATGACGGCCGGGGAGCTGTTTTTT. Translation gives CASSYSPGTLMTAGELFF. Full variable domain (outside the CDR3, taken from reference TRBV2 and TRBJ2-2): EPEVTQTPSHQVTQMGQEVILRCVPISNHLYFYWYRQILGQKVEFLVSFYNNEISEKSEIFDDQFSVERPDGSNFTLKIRSTKLEDSAMYFCASSYSPGTLMTAGELFFGEGSRLTVL.

The table lists this clone with a few counts. The V call is TRBV20-1, the J call TRBJ2-7; D gene ambiguous. The CDR3 runs to 11 residues. Trimming removed 5 bases from V and 2 bases from J, with 7 bases in between. CDR1 is DFQATT and CDR2 is SNEGSKA in the germline V gene (reference sequence). The CDR3 is CSARAAYEQYF. Here the CDR3 DNA reads TGCAGTGCTCGGGCGGCCTACGAGCAGTACTTC.

The V gene is TRBV19, the J gene TRBJ2-5; D perhaps matches TRBD1 (6 bases). V gave up 7 bases and J gave up 5 bases, with 8 bases separating them. CDR3 length equals 11 residues. Germline loops: CDR1 LNHDA, CDR2 SQIVND (reference sequence). CDR3 sequence: CASTQGETQYF. The CDR3 coding sequence is TGTGCCAGTACCCAGGGGGAGACCCAGTACTTC.

The chain has TRBV7-2 and TRBJ1-5; possible D gene TRBD1, 5 bases. The ends were cut back, 2 bases at V and 2 bases at J, with 19 bases in the middle. This CDR3 is built from 18 residues. Germline CDR1 SGHTA, CDR2 FQGNSA. The CDR3 loop is CASSLNSAGGIGNQPQHF. Written as DNA, the CDR3 is TGTGCCAGCAGCTTAAATTCTGCGGGGGGGATCGGCAATCAGCCCCAGCATTTT.

V gene TRBV19 combines with J gene TRBJ1-1, with 9 bases matching TRBD1. The trim removed 6 bases at V and 0 bases at J, leaving 11 bases unmatched. The germline V gene encodes CDR1 LNHDA and CDR2 SQIVND (reference sequence). This CDR3 is built from 17 residues. The CDR3 sequence is CASSMGTGRAVNTEAFF. DNA for the CDR3: TGTGCCAGTAGCATGGGGACAGGGAGGGCGGTGAACACTGAAGCTTTCTTT.

The genes are TRBV15 and TRBJ1-2, with 9 bases lining up with TRBD1. Germline V gene sequence: CDR1 LNHNV, CDR2 YYDKDF (reference sequence). The length of the CDR3 is 15 residues. The J segment lost 0 bases and the V segment lost 3 bases, leaving 2 bases of the junction unmatched. The CDR3: CATSSGQGTNYGYTF. The CDR3 coding sequence is TGTGCCACCAGCAGCGGACAGGGGACTAACTATGGCTACACCTTC.

CDR3 in DNA: TGTGCCAGCAGTGAGTATGAGGGTCAGCCCCAGCATTTT. This translates into CASSEYEGQPQHF. The chain recombines TRBV6-1 with TRBJ1-5; D is unresolved. CDR3 length equals 13 residues. Per the germline V gene, CDR1 is MNHNS and CDR2 is SASEGT. V shed 3 bases and J shed 6 bases, with 9 bases lying between them.

The chain employs TRBV5-1 and TRBJ2-1; D ambiguous. Germline V gives CDR1 SGHRS, CDR2 YFSETQ. The CDR3 loop spans 15 amino acids. Trimming pared 0 bases from V and 0 bases from J, leaving 7 bases between. The CDR3 DNA reads TGCGCCAGCAGCTTGGTATCCAGCTCCTACAATGAGCAGTTCTTC. Amino acids: CASSLVSSSYNEQFF.

The chain has TRBV2 and TRBJ1-1; D gene uncertain. The CDR3 spans 13 residues. V shed 6 bases and J shed 3 bases, with 11 bases lying between them. Germline lookup yields CDR1 SNHLY and CDR2 FYNNEI. The CDR3 sequence: CASRTYTDTEAFF. The CDR3 nucleotides are TGTGCCAGCAGAACCTATACGGACACTGAAGCTTTCTTT.

This sequence joins TRBV7-2 and TRBJ2-7, with 9 bases lining up with TRBD2. The junction had 10 bases not matched to a gene; V was cut back by 5 bases and J by 2 bases. This CDR3 is 16 amino acids long. Germline CDR1 reads SGHTA; CDR2 reads FQGNSA. The DNA for the CDR3 is TGTGCCAGCAGCCCACGTTTTCGCGGGGGGGCCTACGAGCAGTACTTC. It is translated as CASSPRFRGGAYEQYF.

This clone came up a few times. The chain has TRBV19 and TRBJ2-2; 8 bases fit TRBD1. V was pared by 3 bases and J by 6 bases, with 15 bases of the junction left unmatched. The germline gives CDR1 LNHDA, CDR2 SQIVND (reference sequence). The CDR3 contains 18 residues. The CDR3 DNA reads as TGTGCCAGTAGTATCCCCGGTAGCAGGGGGCGAGTAGCCGGGGAGCTGTTTTTT. Translating gives CASSIPGSRGRVAGELFF. Full variable domain (outside the CDR3, taken from reference TRBV19 and TRBJ2-2): DGGITQSPKYLFRKEGQNVTLSCEQNLNHDAMYWYRQDPGQGLRLIYYSQIVNDFQKGDIAEGYSVSREKKESFPLTVTSAQKNPTAFYLCASSIPGSRGRVAGELFFGEGSRLTVL.

About this clone: The germline gene is not matched at one end of the junction; a read error may be the cause. Other DNA sequences in the same sample also yield this CDR3. The chain links TRBV2 to TRBJ1-2, with 7 bases matching TRBD1. The length of the CDR3 is 17 residues. Germline CDR1 reads SNHLY; CDR2 reads FYNNEI. In nucleotides, the CDR3 is TGTGCCAGCAGTGAACAAAAGACAGGGAACTGGAACTATGGCTACACTTTC. Residues: CASSEQKTGNWNYGYTF. Full variable domain (missing parts from reference TRBV2 and TRBJ1-2): EPEVTQTPSHQVTQMGQEVILRCVPISNHLYFYWYRQILGQKVEFLVSFYNNEISEKSEIFDDQFSVERPDGSNFTLKIRSTKLEDSAMYFCASSEQKTGNWNYGYTFGSGTRLTVV.

This clone was detected only once. The J gene is TRBJ1-6, the V gene TRBV18; 9 bases are shared with TRBD1. CDR3 length equals 18 residues. Germline CDR1 is KGHSH and CDR2 is LQKENI. V dropped 3 bases and J dropped 8; count of bases not matched to a gene: 14. The CDR3 is CASSPNPTTGGTYSPLHF. The DNA for the CDR3 is TGTGCCAGCTCACCTAATCCGACGACAGGGGGGACCTATTCACCCCTCCACTTT.

V is TRBV20-1 and J is TRBJ1-2, with no clear D. From germline, CDR1 is DFQATT and CDR2 SNEGSKA (reference sequence). CDR3 length: 11 amino acids. V was cut by 3 bases and J by 8 bases, with 10 bases left in between. CDR3 in DNA: TGCAGTGCTAGTCGCGGGGAGGGCTACACCTTC. It is translated as CSASRGEGYTF.

The rearrangement uses TRBV7-8 and TRBJ1-5; the D is unclear. The CDR3 totals 15 residues. The V end lost 0 bases, the J end lost 7 bases, and 13 bases lay between the germline ends. CDR1 and CDR2 from the germline V gene are SGHVS and FQNEAQ. The CDR3 reads CASSLAVRVGQPQHF. As DNA, the CDR3 is TGTGCCAGCAGCTTAGCTGTCCGTGTCGGGCAGCCCCAGCATTTT.

This clone was detected only once. The V and J genes are TRBV19 and TRBJ1-5; 9 bases line up with TRBD1. The V and J ends lost 8 bases and 4 bases, in that order; junction bases with no gene match: 6. CDR1 is LNHDA, CDR2 SQIVND, per germline (reference sequence). This CDR3 has 14 residues. The CDR3 reads CASGGQGRNQPQHF. The CDR3, as DNA: TGTGCCAGTGGAGGACAGGGGAGGAATCAGCCCCAGCATTTT.